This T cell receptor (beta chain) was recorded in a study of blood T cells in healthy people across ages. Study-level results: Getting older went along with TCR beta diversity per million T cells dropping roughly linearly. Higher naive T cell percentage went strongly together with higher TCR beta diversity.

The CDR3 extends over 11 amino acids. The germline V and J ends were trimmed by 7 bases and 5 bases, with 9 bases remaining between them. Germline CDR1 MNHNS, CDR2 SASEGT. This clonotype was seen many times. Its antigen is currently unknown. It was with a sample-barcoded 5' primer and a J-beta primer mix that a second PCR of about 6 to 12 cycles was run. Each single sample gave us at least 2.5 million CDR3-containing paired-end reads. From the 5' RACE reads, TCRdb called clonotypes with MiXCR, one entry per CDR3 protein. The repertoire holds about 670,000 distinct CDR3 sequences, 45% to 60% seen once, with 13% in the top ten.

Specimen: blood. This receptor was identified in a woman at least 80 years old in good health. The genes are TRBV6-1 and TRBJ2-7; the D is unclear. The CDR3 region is CASKYWDEQYF. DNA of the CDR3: TGTGCCAGCAAGTACTGGGACGAGCAGTACTTC.